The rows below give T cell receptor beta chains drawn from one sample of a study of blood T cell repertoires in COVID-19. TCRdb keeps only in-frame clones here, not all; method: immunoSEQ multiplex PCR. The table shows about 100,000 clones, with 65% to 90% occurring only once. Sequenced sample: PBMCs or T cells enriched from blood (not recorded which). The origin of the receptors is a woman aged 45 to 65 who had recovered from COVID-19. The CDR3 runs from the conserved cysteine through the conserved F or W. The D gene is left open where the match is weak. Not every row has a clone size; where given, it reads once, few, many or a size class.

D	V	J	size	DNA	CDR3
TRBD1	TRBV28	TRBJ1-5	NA	TGTGCCAGCGAGGGACAGAGGAATCAGCCCCAGCATTTT	CASEGQRNQPQHF
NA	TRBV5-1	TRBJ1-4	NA	TGCGCCAGCAGCGTACAGGGTTTCAATGAAAAACTGTTTTTT	CASSVQGFNEKLFF
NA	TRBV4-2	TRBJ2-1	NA	TGTGCCAGCAGCCAAGATGACTACCACATCTATGAGCAGTTCTTC	CASSQDDYHIYEQFF
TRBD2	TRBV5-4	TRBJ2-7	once	TGTGCCAGCAGCTCCTTAGCGGGGGGGCTCTACGAGCAGTACTTC	CASSSLAGGLYEQYF
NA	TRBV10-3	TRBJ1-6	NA	TGTGCCATCAGTGAGTCAGGGCAGGGAAGATCACCCCTCCACTTT	CAISESGQGRSPLHF
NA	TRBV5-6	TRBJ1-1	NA	TGTGCCAGCAGCCTGACAGGGAACACTGAAGCTTTCTTT	CASSLTGNTEAFF
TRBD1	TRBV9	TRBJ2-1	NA	TGTGCCAGCAGCGGGAGGACAGGTTCTTACAATGAGCAGTTCTTC	CASSGRTGSYNEQFF
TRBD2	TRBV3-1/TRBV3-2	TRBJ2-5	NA	TGTGCCAGCAGCCCGAAACCCCCGACTAGCGGGGGGGCGGGGGAGACCCAGTACTTC	CASSPKPPTSGGAGETQYF
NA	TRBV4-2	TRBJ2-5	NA	TGTGCCAGCAGCCAAGCCCGGGGTGGTGAGACCCAGTACTTC	CASSQARGGETQYF
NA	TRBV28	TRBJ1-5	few	TGTGCCAGCAGTGTACAGGGATTTGGACAGCCCCAGCATTTT	CASSVQGFGQPQHF
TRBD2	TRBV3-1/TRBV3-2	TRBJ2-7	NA	TGTGCCAGCAGCCTCGGGACTAGCCCTAACGAGCAGTACTTC	CASSLGTSPNEQYF
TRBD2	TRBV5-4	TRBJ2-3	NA	TGTGCCAGCAGCTCGGGGGGGAAAGATAGCACAGATACGCAGTATTTT	CASSSGGKDSTDTQYF
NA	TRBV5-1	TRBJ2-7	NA	TGCGCCAGCAGCGTTTTTGGCGCCCAGGACTACGAGCAGTACTTC	CASSVFGAQDYEQYF
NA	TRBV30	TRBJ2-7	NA	TGTGCCTGGAGTAGCGGAGCCTACGAGCAGTACTTC	CAWSSGAYEQYF